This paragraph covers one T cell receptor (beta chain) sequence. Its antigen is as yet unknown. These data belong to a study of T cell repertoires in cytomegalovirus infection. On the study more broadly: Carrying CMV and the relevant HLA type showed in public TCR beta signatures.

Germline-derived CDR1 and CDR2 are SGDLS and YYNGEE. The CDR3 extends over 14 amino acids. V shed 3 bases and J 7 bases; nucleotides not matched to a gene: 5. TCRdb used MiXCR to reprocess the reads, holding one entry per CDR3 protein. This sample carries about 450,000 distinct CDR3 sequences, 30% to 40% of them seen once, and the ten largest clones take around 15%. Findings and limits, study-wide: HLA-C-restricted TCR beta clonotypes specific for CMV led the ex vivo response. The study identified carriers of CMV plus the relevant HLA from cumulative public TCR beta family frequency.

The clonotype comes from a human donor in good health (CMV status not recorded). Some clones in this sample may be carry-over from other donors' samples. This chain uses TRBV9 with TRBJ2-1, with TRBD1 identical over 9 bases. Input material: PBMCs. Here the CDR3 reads CASSDGQGLNEQFF. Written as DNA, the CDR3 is TGTGCCAGCAGCGACGGACAGGGGTTGAATGAGCAGTTCTTC.